These T cell receptor beta chains were read from a single sample in a study of cytomegalovirus exposure and HLA in healthy donors. The table came from immunoSEQ multiplex PCR; TCRdb's copy has only in-frame clones and leaves some out. The table lists 55,000 to 75,000 clones. The sample was PBMCs. All receptors derive from a male donor in good health and CMV-seronegative. CDR3s include the opening cysteine and the closing phenylalanine or tryptophan. D genes are given only for firm matches.

>TRBJ2-7|15|.|TRBV4-3
TGCGCCAGCAGCCATTCTAAGGGAGCCTCCTACGAGCAGTACTTC
CASSHSKGASYEQYF
>TRBJ1-2|15|TRBD1|TRBV18
TGTGCCAGCTCACCTCCAGGGGGACAGTCGGTCGTCGGATACTTC
CASSPPGGQSVVGYF
>TRBJ1-2|13|TRBD1|TRBV6-1
TGTGCCAGCAGGGACAGGGGTAACTATGGCTACACCTTC
CASRDRGNYGYTF
>TRBJ2-5|16|TRBD1|TRBV28
TGTGCCAGCAGTCGTCCGGGACAGCCCCGGTCGGAGACCCAGTACTTC
CASSRPGQPRSETQYF
>TRBJ1-1|17|TRBD1|TRBV5-8
TGTGCCAGCAGCTTGGTTGGGATCCGGGACAGTGGCACTGAAGCTTTCTTT
CASSLVGIRDSGTEAFF
>TRBJ2-5|13|.|TRBV7-2
TGTGCCAGCAACGGGGGTTCTCAAGAGACCCAGTACTTC
CASNGGSQETQYF
>TRBJ2-7|11|.|TRBV2
TGTGCCAGGGGTAGGGAGAACGAGCAGTACTTC
CARGRENEQYF
>TRBJ2-7|13|TRBD2|TRBV7-7
TGTGCTAGCAGCTTAGAGCGGGGGGCCGAGCAGTACTTC
CASSLERGAEQYF
>TRBJ2-2|16|.|TRBV25-1
TGTGCCAGCAGTGAATCATACAGCCCGAACACCGGGGAGCTGTTTTTT
CASSESYSPNTGELFF
>TRBJ2-4|16|.|TRBV30
TGTGCCTGGTCGGCCACAGGGAGAATAGCCAAAAACATTCAGTACTTC
CAWSATGRIAKNIQYF
>TRBJ1-1|12|.|TRBV7-2
TGTGCCAGCAGCCAAACCCTCCCGGGAGCTTTCTTT
CASSQTLPGAFF
>TRBJ2-1|16|TRBD1|TRBV6-1
TGTGCCAGCAGTGAAGCGTCTCGCAGGGGGCGCGGGGAGCAGTTCTTC
CASSEASRRGRGEQFF
>TRBJ2-7|14|.|TRBV6-1
TGTGCCACCCTGAGGTGGGGCCGCTCCTACGAGCAGTACTTC
CATLRWGRSYEQYF
>TRBJ2-7|15|TRBD2|TRBV28
TGTGCCAGCAGTTTTATCCTAGCGGCCCCCTACGAGCAGTACTTC
CASSFILAAPYEQYF
>TRBJ2-1|17|.|TRBV4-3
TGCGCCAGCAGCCAAGCGAAAGTGGCGGGCTCCTACAATGAGCAGTTCTTC
CASSQAKVAGSYNEQFF
>TRBJ2-3|11|.|TRBV18
TGTGCCAGCGAGATACGGGATACGCAGTATTTT
CASEIRDTQYF